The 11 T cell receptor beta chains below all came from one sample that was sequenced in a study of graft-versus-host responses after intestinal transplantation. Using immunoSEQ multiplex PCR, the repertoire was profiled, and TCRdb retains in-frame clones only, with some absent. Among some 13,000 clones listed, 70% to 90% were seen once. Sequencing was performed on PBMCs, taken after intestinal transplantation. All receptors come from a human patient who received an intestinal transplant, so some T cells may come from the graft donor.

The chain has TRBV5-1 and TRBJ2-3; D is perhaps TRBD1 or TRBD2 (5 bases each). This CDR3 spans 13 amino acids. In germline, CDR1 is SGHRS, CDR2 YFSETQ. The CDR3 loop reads CATGTAPADTQYF. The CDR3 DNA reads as TGCGCTACCGGGACCGCTCCTGCAGATACGCAGTATTTT.

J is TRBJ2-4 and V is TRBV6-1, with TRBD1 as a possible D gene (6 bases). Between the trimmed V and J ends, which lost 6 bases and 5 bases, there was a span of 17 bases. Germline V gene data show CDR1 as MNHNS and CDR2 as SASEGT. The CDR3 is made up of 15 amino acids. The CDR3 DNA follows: TGTGCCAGCAGCACCTCGACAGGTTCTGAAAACATTCAGTACTTC. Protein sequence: CASSTSTGSENIQYF.

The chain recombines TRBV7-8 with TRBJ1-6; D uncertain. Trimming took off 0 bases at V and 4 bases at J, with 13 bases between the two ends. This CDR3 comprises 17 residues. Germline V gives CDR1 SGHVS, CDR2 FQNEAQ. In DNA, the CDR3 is TGTGCCAGCAGCTTAGCGACCCGGAACCGATATAATTCACCCCTCCACTTT. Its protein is CASSLATRNRYNSPLHF.

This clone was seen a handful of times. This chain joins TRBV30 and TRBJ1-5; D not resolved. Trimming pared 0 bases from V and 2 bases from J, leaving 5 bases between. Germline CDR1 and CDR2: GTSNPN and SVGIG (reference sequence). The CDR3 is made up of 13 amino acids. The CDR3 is CAWSVHGNQPQHF. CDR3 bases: TGTGCCTGGAGTGTACATGGCAATCAGCCCCAGCATTTT. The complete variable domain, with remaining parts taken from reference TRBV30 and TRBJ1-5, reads SQTIHQWPATLVQPVGSPLSLECTVEGTSNPNLYWYRQAAGRGLQLLFYSVGIGQISSEVPQNLSASRPQDRQFILSSKKLLLSDSGFYLCAWSVHGNQPQHFGDGTRLSIL.

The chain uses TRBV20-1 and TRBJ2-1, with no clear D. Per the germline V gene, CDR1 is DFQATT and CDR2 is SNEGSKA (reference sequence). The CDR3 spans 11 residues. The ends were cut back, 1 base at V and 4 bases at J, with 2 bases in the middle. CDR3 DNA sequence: TGCAGTGCTAGAGCATACAATGAGCAGTTCTTC. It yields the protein CSARAYNEQFF.

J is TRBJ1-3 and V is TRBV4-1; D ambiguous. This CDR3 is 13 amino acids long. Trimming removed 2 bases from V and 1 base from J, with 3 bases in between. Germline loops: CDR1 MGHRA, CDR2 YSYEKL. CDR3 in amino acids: CASSQKSGNTIYF. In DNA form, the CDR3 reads TGCGCCAGCAGCCAAAAATCTGGAAACACCATATATTTT.

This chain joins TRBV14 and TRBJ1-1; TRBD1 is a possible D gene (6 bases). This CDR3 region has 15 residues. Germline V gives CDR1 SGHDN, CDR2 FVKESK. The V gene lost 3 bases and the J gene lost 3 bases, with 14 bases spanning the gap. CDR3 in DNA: TGTGCCAGCAGCCAGATTTCCCCAGGGGACACTGAAGCTTTCTTT. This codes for CASSQISPGDTEAFF.

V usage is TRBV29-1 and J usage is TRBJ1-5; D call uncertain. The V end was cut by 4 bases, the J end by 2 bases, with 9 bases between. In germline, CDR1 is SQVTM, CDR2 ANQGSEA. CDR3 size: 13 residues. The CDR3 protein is CSVGREGNQPQHF. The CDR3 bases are TGCAGCGTTGGTCGGGAGGGCAATCAGCCCCAGCATTTT.

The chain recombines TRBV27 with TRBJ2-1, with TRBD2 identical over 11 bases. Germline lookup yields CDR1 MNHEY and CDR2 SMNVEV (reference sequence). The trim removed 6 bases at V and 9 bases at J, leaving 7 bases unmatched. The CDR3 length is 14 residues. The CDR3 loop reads CASRSLAGALEQFF. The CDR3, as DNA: TGTGCCAGCAGGTCACTAGCGGGAGCGCTTGAGCAGTTCTTC.

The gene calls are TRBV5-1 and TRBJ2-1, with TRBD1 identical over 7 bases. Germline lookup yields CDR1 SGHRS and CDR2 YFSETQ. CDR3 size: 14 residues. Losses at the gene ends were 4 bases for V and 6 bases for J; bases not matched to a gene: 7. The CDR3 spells CASSDRVGGNEQFF. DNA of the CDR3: TGCGCCAGCAGCGACAGGGTAGGGGGCAATGAGCAGTTCTTC.

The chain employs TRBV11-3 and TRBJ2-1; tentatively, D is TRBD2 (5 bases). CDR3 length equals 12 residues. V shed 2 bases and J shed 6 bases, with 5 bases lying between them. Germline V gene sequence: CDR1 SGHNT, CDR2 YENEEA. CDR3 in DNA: TGTGCCAGCAGCTTAACTAGCAATGAGCAGTTCTTC. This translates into CASSLTSNEQFF. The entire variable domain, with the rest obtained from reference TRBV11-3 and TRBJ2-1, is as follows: EAGVVQSPRYKIIEKKQPVAFWCNPISGHNTLYWYLQNLGQGPELLIRYENEEAVDDSQLPKDRFSAERLKGVDSTLKIQPAELGDSAVYLCASSLTSNEQFFGPGTRLTVL.